The entry that follows covers one T cell receptor (beta chain) sequence. There are 15 residues in the CDR3. The germline CDR1 and CDR2 sequences are LNHDA and SQIVND (reference sequence). V lost 2 bases, J lost 1 base, and 12 bases lay in between. The data stem from a study of STAT5B mutations in CD4+ large granular lymphocyte leukemia. This was a survey-level run. Clones were sequenced by immunoSEQ multiplex PCR, and TCRdb holds only the in-frame ones, with some missing. Here the sample spans approximately 31,000 clones, about two thirds being singletons. The source of this sequence is a human donor in good health. The J gene is TRBJ2-7, the V gene TRBV19; D might be TRBD1 (6 bases). The sample was CD4+ T cells from blood buffy coats. CDR3 sequence: CASSIWGRGSYEQYF. DNA of the CDR3: TGTGCCAGTAGTATATGGGGCAGGGGTTCCTACGAGCAGTACTTC.